This passage covers 9 T cell receptor beta chains from one sample sequenced in a study of shared clonotypes between healthy human individuals. CD45RO-negative cells were positively selected for CCR7, leaving out terminally differentiated effector memory CD45RA+ cells. Profiling relied on immunoSEQ multiplex PCR, and the TCRdb table lists in-frame clones only, not all of them. The sample lists 2 million to 2.5 million clones, around 96% occurring once. Input material: naive CD8+ T cells sorted from blood. These receptors originate from a man aged 18 to 35 in good health.

The chain is built from TRBV7-3 and TRBJ2-2; D is undetermined. The germline V and J ends were trimmed by 4 bases and 2 bases, with 11 bases remaining between them. The germline V gene has CDR1 SGHTA and CDR2 FQGTGA. This CDR3 spans 15 amino acids. The CDR3 spells CASSSPTSNTGELFF. CDR3 DNA sequence: TGTGCCAGCAGCTCCCCGACGAGTAACACCGGGGAGCTGTTTTTT.

The chain joins TRBV15 to TRBJ1-5; 7 nucleotides agree with TRBD1. This CDR3 spans 17 amino acids. The trim removed 3 bases at V and 2 bases at J, leaving 10 bases unmatched. The germline V gene has CDR1 LNHNV and CDR2 YYDKDF (reference sequence). CDR3 nucleotide sequence: TGTGCCACCAGCAGGGCGGAGGGGGCGCGTGGCAATCAGCCCCAGCATTTT. It specifies CATSRAEGARGNQPQHF.

V is TRBV19 and J is TRBJ1-1; 7 bases agree with TRBD1. V trimming: 5 bases; J trimming: 3 bases; junction bases outside the gene matches: 6. The CDR3 is 14 residues long. The germline CDR1 and CDR2 sequences are LNHDA and SQIVND (reference sequence). The CDR3 nucleotides are TGTGCCAGTAGTTTGACAGGGAAGTACACTGAAGCTTTCTTT. As protein: CASSLTGKYTEAFF.

This clone was seen once. The chain uses TRBV11-2 and TRBJ2-7, with 13 bases fitting TRBD2. The junction had 5 bases not matched to a gene; V was cut back by 0 bases and J by 0 bases. Germline V CDR1 and CDR2: SGHAT, FQNNGV. The length of the CDR3 is 18 residues. CDR3 amino acids: CASSLETSGGVSSYEQYF. In nucleotides, the CDR3 is TGTGCCAGCAGCTTAGAAACTAGCGGGGGGGTCAGCTCCTACGAGCAGTACTTC. The complete variable domain, with remaining parts taken from reference TRBV11-2 and TRBJ2-7, reads EAGVAQSPRYKIIEKRQSVAFWCNPISGHATLYWYQQILGQGPKLLIQFQNNGVVDDSQLPKDRFSAERLKGVDSTLKIQPAKLEDSAVYLCASSLETSGGVSSYEQYFGPGTRLTVT.

J is TRBJ1-6 and V is TRBV19, with TRBD1 as a possible D gene (5 bases). Germline V CDR1 and CDR2: LNHDA, SQIVND (reference sequence). The CDR3 spans 15 residues. The V and J ends lost 9 bases and 10 bases respectively, with 22 bases between them. The CDR3: CASSTDSDRGSPLHF. The CDR3 nucleotides are TGTGCCAGCTCGACCGACAGTGATCGGGGATCACCCCTCCACTTT.

Worth noting for this clone: Distinct nucleotide sequences in the sample also encode this CDR3. J is TRBJ2-1 and V is TRBV2; D unclear. The germline V and J ends were trimmed by 2 bases and 0 bases, with 5 bases remaining between them. The germline V gene has CDR1 SNHLY and CDR2 FYNNEI. The CDR3 has 14 amino acids. The CDR3 spells CASSELSSYNEQFF. DNA for the CDR3: TGTGCCAGCAGTGAATTAAGCTCCTACAATGAGCAGTTCTTC. The variable domain in full, completed from reference TRBV2 and TRBJ2-1, reads EPEVTQTPSHQVTQMGQEVILRCVPISNHLYFYWYRQILGQKVEFLVSFYNNEISEKSEIFDDQFSVERPDGSNFTLKIRSTKLEDSAMYFCASSELSSYNEQFFGPGTRLTVL.

A remark on this clone: The sample contains more than one DNA sequence encoding this CDR3. V and J are TRBV6-5 and TRBJ2-1; D gene ambiguous. CDR3 length: 13 amino acids. Trimming removed 0 bases at V and 7 bases at J, with 7 bases between. The germline V gene has CDR1 MNHEY and CDR2 SVGAGI. Here the CDR3 DNA reads TGTGCCAGCAGTTACTCGAGGTATAATGAGCAGTTCTTC. Protein product: CASSYSRYNEQFF.

This chain links TRBV7-9 with TRBJ2-7; no clear D. Looked up from germline, CDR1 is SEHNR and CDR2 is FQNEAQ (reference sequence). V was trimmed by 2 bases and J by 1 base, leaving 15 bases between them. The CDR3 length is 16 residues. The CDR3 DNA reads as TGTGCCAGCAGCTTATCCCCCTCGCATACGTCCTACGAGCAGTACTTC. As protein: CASSLSPSHTSYEQYF.

V gene TRBV11-3 combines with J gene TRBJ2-5, with 7 bases lining up with TRBD1. CDR3 length equals 15 residues. Germline CDR1 SGHNT, CDR2 YENEEA. V dropped 5 bases and J dropped 4; count of bases not matched to a gene: 10. CDR3: CASSPGTVLGETQYF. DNA of the CDR3: TGTGCCAGCAGCCCCGGGACAGTCCTCGGAGAGACCCAGTACTTC.